Described below is a single T cell receptor (beta chain) sequence and its context. The data stem from a study of blood T cell repertoires in COVID-19. Across the study: Italy, Spain and the United States were the sources of the convalescent and acute COVID-19 samples. From T cells, B-cell-depleted T cells, or PBMCs came the material, which was cDNA or gDNA.

Germline V lookup: CDR1 SGHAT, CDR2 FQNNGV. V was pared by 1 base and J by 1 base, with 13 bases between. This CDR3 has 16 residues. In the original processing: Amplification with reference gene primers provided the estimates of nucleated cell counts. Produced via immunoSEQ multiplex PCR; TCRdb's table is partial and in-frame only. V, J and clone size are taken as reported in that table, and D and trimming were inferred from the DNA itself. This sample has 120,000 or so clones, with 80% found just once. J is TRBJ1-1 and V is TRBV11-2; weak D call: TRBD1 (5 bases). This TCR derives from a man between 70 and 80 years old with acute or convalescent COVID-19. The material sequenced was peripheral blood. The CDR3 DNA reads TGTGCCAGCAGCTTAGGCTATTTTGACAGGAACACTGAAGCTTTCTTT. Protein sequence: CASSLGYFDRNTEAFF. Looking up the rest from reference TRBV11-2 and TRBJ1-1 gives the full variable domain: EAGVAQSPRYKIIEKRQSVAFWCNPISGHATLYWYQQILGQGPKLLIQFQNNGVVDDSQLPKDRFSAERLKGVDSTLKIQPAKLEDSAVYLCASSLGYFDRNTEAFFGQGTRLTVV.